Listed below are T cell receptor beta chains from one sample, sequenced in a study of Graves' ophthalmopathy and Graves' hyperthyroidism. A single record per CDR3 protein comes from TCRdb applying MiXCR to the multiplex PCR reads. This repertoire shows some 160,000 distinct CDR3 sequences, 39% found once; its top ten account for 8% to 9.5%. Material: peripheral blood. These TCRs come from a man aged 25 to 45 with Graves' ophthalmopathy. CDR3s include the opening cysteine and the closing phenylalanine or tryptophan. D genes are given only for firm matches. A clone size is listed for some rows: how often the clone was seen (once, few, many), or a class if it is expanded.

>TRBV19|many|NA|TRBJ2-2
CASSRGANTGELFF
TGTGCCAGTAGCAGGGGGGCGAACACCGGGGAGCTGTTTTTT
>TRBV11-2|NA|TRBD1|TRBJ1-5
CASSFGTGQPQHF
TGTGCCAGCAGCTTCGGGACAGGACAGCCCCAGCATTTT
>TRBV28|NA|NA|TRBJ2-5
CASLRRAGSGQETQYF
TGTGCCAGCCTGCGACGGGCAGGATCCGGGCAAGAGACCCAGTACTTC
>TRBV4-2|many|NA|TRBJ2-5
CASSQRGGWQETQYF
TGTGCCAGCAGCCAACGGGGAGGATGGCAAGAGACCCAGTACTTC
>TRBV6-2/TRBV6-3|NA|NA|TRBJ1-5
CASQRARGFQPQHF
TGTGCCAGCCAAAGAGCCCGGGGATTTCAGCCCCAGCATTTT
>TRBV11-2|many|NA|TRBJ2-2
CASSLPRFRDVDTGELFF
TGTGCCAGCAGTCTTCCCCGGTTTCGGGACGTGGACACCGGGGAGCTGTTTTTT
>TRBV28|NA|NA|TRBJ1-2
CASSLRAPGYTF
TGTGCCAGCAGTTTACGGGCCCCAGGTTACACCTTC
>TRBV10-3|many|NA|TRBJ1-5
CAISAEGGQPQHF
TGTGCCATCAGTGCAGAGGGGGGACAGCCCCAGCATTTT
>TRBV28|NA|NA|TRBJ1-5
CASSSSVSYSNQPQHF
TGTGCCAGCAGTTCCTCTGTAAGTTATAGCAATCAGCCCCAGCATTTT
>TRBV6-2/TRBV6-3|many|TRBD2|TRBJ2-7
CASSYSTSGNRISSYEQYF
TGTGCCAGCAGTTACTCGACCAGCGGGAATCGGATTAGCTCCTACGAGCAGTACTTC
>TRBV2|many|TRBD1|TRBJ1-6
CASRDRGGSPLHF
TGTGCCAGCCGGGACAGGGGTGGTTCACCCCTCCACTTT
>TRBV28|many|NA|TRBJ1-3
CASSLQVHSGNTIYF
TGTGCCAGCAGCCTTCAGGTACACTCTGGAAACACCATATATTTT
>TRBV6-1|many|TRBD1|TRBJ1-1
CASSGGQGVMNTEAFF
TGTGCCAGCAGTGGGGGACAGGGGGTTATGAACACTGAAGCTTTCTTT
>TRBV27|many|TRBD2|TRBJ2-2
CASSSLAGVDGELFF
TGTGCCAGCAGTTCCCTAGCGGGAGTTGACGGGGAGCTGTTTTTT
>TRBV6-2/TRBV6-3|NA|TRBD1|TRBJ2-2
CAGSSQGVRTGELFF
TGTGCCGGCAGTTCACAGGGGGTACGGACCGGGGAGCTGTTTTTT
>TRBV6-5|NA|TRBD1|TRBJ1-5
CASSYRSQGAGQPQHF
TGTGCCAGCAGTTACCGTAGCCAGGGGGCCGGTCAGCCCCAGCATTTT
>TRBV7-2|many|NA|TRBJ1-5
CASSGQGLRQPQHF
TGTGCCAGCAGCGGGCAGGGGTTGCGACAGCCCCAGCATTTT
>TRBV12-3/TRBV12-4|many|TRBD2|TRBJ2-5
CASTRGVAQETQYF
TGTGCCAGCACCCGGGGGGTGGCCCAAGAGACCCAGTACTTC
>TRBV12-3/TRBV12-4|many|TRBD2|TRBJ2-7
CASTTSGRASYEQYF
TGTGCCAGCACTACTAGCGGGAGGGCATCCTACGAGCAGTACTTC
>TRBV10-3|many|NA|TRBJ2-5
CATRQLFQETQYF
TGTGCCACCCGACAGCTCTTTCAAGAGACCCAGTACTTC
>TRBV6-2/TRBV6-3|NA|TRBD1|TRBJ2-7
CASSLGTAITYEQYF
TGTGCCAGCAGCCTCGGGACAGCCATCACCTACGAGCAGTACTTC
>TRBV6-5|many|NA|TRBJ1-5
CASRTPGGGPQHF
TGTGCCAGCAGAACCCCCGGGGGGGGGCCCCAGCATTTT
>TRBV5-1|NA|TRBD1|TRBJ1-1
CASSLEGTAGPLNTEAFF
TGCGCCAGCAGCTTGGAAGGGACAGCCGGGCCGTTGAACACTGAAGCTTTCTTT
>TRBV6-2/TRBV6-3|NA|NA|TRBJ1-5
CASSILRGNQPQHF
TGTGCCAGCAGTATCCTCAGGGGAAATCAGCCCCAGCATTTT
>TRBV12-3/TRBV12-4|NA|NA|TRBJ2-2
CASFTNTGELFF
TGTGCCAGCTTCACAAACACCGGGGAGCTGTTTTTT
>TRBV12-3/TRBV12-4|NA|NA|TRBJ1-1
CASSLGGGGTEAFF
TGTGCCAGCAGTTTAGGGGGGGGTGGCACTGAAGCTTTCTTT
>TRBV18|many|NA|TRBJ1-1
CASSPSDVLNTEAFF
TGTGCCAGCTCACCATCGGACGTGCTCAACACTGAAGCTTTCTTT
>TRBV6-2/TRBV6-3|NA|NA|TRBJ1-2
CASRPGGRGYTF
TGTGCTAGCAGGCCTGGGGGTCGTGGCTACACCTTC
>TRBV9|many|NA|TRBJ2-7
CASSVTPQGEQYF
TGTGCCAGCAGCGTAACCCCCCAGGGCGAGCAGTACTTC
>TRBV24-1|many|TRBD2|TRBJ2-5
CATSGGTRKETQYF
TGTGCCACCAGTGGGGGGACTAGGAAAGAGACCCAGTACTTC
>TRBV27|many|NA|TRBJ1-1
CASRNRVEAFF
TGTGCCAGCAGAAACAGAGTTGAAGCTTTCTTT
>TRBV28|NA|NA|TRBJ2-5
CASSNDREETQYF
TGTGCCAGCAGTAATGATCGAGAAGAGACCCAGTACTTC
>TRBV12-3/TRBV12-4|few|NA|TRBJ2-5
CASSHSRDILLSETQYF
TGTGCCAGCAGTCATAGCCGGGACATCCTCCTCTCAGAGACCCAGTACTTC
>TRBV7-2|many|TRBD2|TRBJ2-4
CASIQTSGRAADIQYF
TGTGCCAGCATCCAGACTAGCGGGAGGGCCGCGGACATTCAGTACTTC
>TRBV30|NA|NA|TRBJ1-6
CAWSVGNSPLHF
TGTGCCTGGAGTGTGGGGAATTCACCCCTCCACTTT
>TRBV7-8|many|NA|TRBJ1-1
CASSSGTLNTEAFF
TGTGCCAGCAGCAGTGGGACACTCAACACTGAAGCTTTCTTT
>TRBV28|many|NA|TRBJ1-1
CASTRVKNTEAFF
TGTGCCAGCACTAGGGTTAAAAACACTGAAGCTTTCTTT
>TRBV12-3/TRBV12-4|NA|NA|TRBJ1-1
CASSSLVGEAFF
TGTGCCAGCAGTTCCCTGGTAGGGGAAGCTTTCTTT
>TRBV5-1|many|NA|TRBJ2-5
CASSAGQRGTQYF
TGCGCCAGCAGCGCGGGACAGAGGGGGACCCAGTACTTC
>TRBV24-1|NA|TRBD2|TRBJ2-2
CATSDSLAGEGSNTGELFF
TGTGCCACCAGTGATTCTCTAGCGGGAGAGGGGTCGAACACCGGGGAGCTGTTTTTT
>TRBV10-3|many|NA|TRBJ2-7
CAISSTLGSYEQYF
TGTGCCATCAGCTCCACGCTCGGCTCCTACGAGCAGTACTTC
>TRBV12-3/TRBV12-4|many|NA|TRBJ2-5
CASSLVTRNQETQYF
TGTGCCAGCAGTTTGGTGACCAGAAACCAAGAGACCCAGTACTTC
>TRBV4-1|NA|NA|TRBJ2-5
CASRKIGGNQETQYF
TGCGCCAGCAGGAAAATTGGGGGTAACCAAGAGACCCAGTACTTC
>TRBV12-3/TRBV12-4|medium-sized|NA|TRBJ2-7
CASSLLPASSEQYF
TGTGCCAGCAGTTTATTGCCGGCTAGTTCCGAGCAGTACTTC
>TRBV2|many|NA|TRBJ1-6
CASSDESTLHF
TGTGCCAGCAGTGATGAGTCTACCCTCCACTTT
>TRBV6-5|NA|NA|TRBJ2-5
CASSYSTVRAQYF
TGTGCCAGCAGTTACTCGACGGTTAGGGCCCAGTACTTC
>TRBV12-3/TRBV12-4|many|NA|TRBJ2-5
CASTNPPEETQYF
TGTGCCAGCACCAACCCCCCAGAAGAGACCCAGTACTTC